This T cell receptor (beta chain) came from a study of Graves' ophthalmopathy and Graves' hyperthyroidism. Patients were left out if they had other autoimmune diseases, uncontrolled infections, pregnancy or lactation. The authors used Ficoll-Paque density gradient centrifugation to separate PBMCs. The input was around 10 ml of fresh peripheral blood. TCR beta CDR3 amplification used RNA transcripts. Scientists carried out first-round RT-PCR using HTBI primers and then a second-round multiplex PCR. Via MiXCR, TCRdb re-called the multiplex PCR reads, giving one row per CDR3 protein. The table shows more than 300,000 distinct CDR3 sequences, with approximately 15% occurring only once. This clonotype has ten or more counts. Its specificity is not known. This CDR3 is 13 amino acids long. V lost 3 bases, J lost 8 bases, and 13 bases lay in between. The study's findings and limits: Blood also carried most expanded thyroid clonotypes exceeding 0.001 frequency.

This clonotype was obtained from a woman younger than 35 with stable Graves' hyperthyroidism. The chain carries TRBV12-3 or TRBV12-4 and TRBJ1-2; no clear D gene. Sample: peripheral blood. This CDR3 reads CASSLEALPGYTF. CDR3 DNA sequence: TGTGCCAGCAGTTTGGAGGCCCTCCCAGGCTACACCTTC.